These 27 T cell receptor beta chains came from one sample sequenced in a study of blood T cell repertoires in COVID-19. Sequencing was performed with immunoSEQ multiplex PCR; in TCRdb, only in-frame clones are kept and a portion is missing. In the table there are approximately 150,000 clones, around 81% of which are singletons. The sequenced material came from PBMCs or T cells enriched from blood (not recorded which). The receptor source for this set is a man between 35 and 55 years old who had recovered from COVID-19.

V and J are TRBV11-3 and TRBJ2-1, with TRBD2 matching 15 bases. The CDR3 is 16 residues long. The V gene's germline CDR1 is SGHNT and CDR2 YENEEA. Unmatched junction bases numbered 5, after V lost 5 bases and J lost 6 bases. CDR3 sequence reads: CASSTGLAGGLNEQFF. CDR3 coding DNA: TGTGCCAGCAGCACGGGACTAGCGGGGGGACTCAATGAGCAGTTCTTC.

The chain employs TRBV18 and TRBJ2-5; D might be TRBD2 (5 bases). Per the germline V gene, CDR1 is KGHSH and CDR2 is LQKENI. Trimming removed 2 bases from V and 5 bases from J, with 12 bases in between. This CDR3 spans 14 amino acids. The CDR3 DNA reads TGTGCCAGCTCACCAACGGGGTTTGACGAGACCCAGTACTTC. It yields the protein CASSPTGFDETQYF. The complete variable domain, with remaining parts taken from reference TRBV18 and TRBJ2-5, reads NAGVMQNPRHLVRRRGQEARLRCSPMKGHSHVYWYRQLPEEGLKFMVYLQKENIIDESGMPKERFSAEFPKEGPSILRIQQVVRGDSAAYFCASSPTGFDETQYFGPGTRLLVL.

The chain has TRBV6-5 and TRBJ2-2, with D uncertain. Looked up from germline, CDR1 is MNHEY and CDR2 is SVGAGI. With 6 bases removed from V and 5 bases from J, the gap between germline ends came to 13 bases. The CDR3 has 14 residues. Written as DNA, the CDR3 is TGTGCCAGCAGGCTTACGAGAGAGACCGGGGAGCTGTTTTTT. Translation gives CASRLTRETGELFF.

This chain links TRBV18 with TRBJ2-1; 8 bases agree with TRBD2. In germline, CDR1 is KGHSH, CDR2 LQKENI. V was clipped by 3 bases and J by 8 bases; unmatched bases: 12. This CDR3 is built from 16 residues. The CDR3 sequence is CASSPAAGGQGHEQFF. The CDR3 DNA reads TGTGCCAGCTCACCTGCCGCGGGGGGCCAGGGGCATGAGCAGTTCTTC.

CDR3 coding DNA: TGTGCCAGCAGTCCCCCGGGGGGTTCCTACGAGCAGTACTTC. Its protein is CASSPPGGSYEQYF. This chain links TRBV28 with TRBJ2-7; 7 bases fit TRBD2. CDR1 is MDHEN and CDR2 is SYDVKM in the germline V gene. With 5 bases clipped from V and 1 base from J, the junction kept 5 bases outside the gene matches. CDR3 size: 14 residues.

V usage is TRBV5-1 and J usage is TRBJ2-5; TRBD2 matches at 8 bases. The CDR3 loop spans 16 amino acids. Germline V gives CDR1 SGHRS, CDR2 YFSETQ. J gave up 1 base and V 0 bases, and 5 bases lay outside the gene matches. CDR3 sequence: CASSLALAGGQETQYF. The DNA of the CDR3 is TGCGCCAGCAGCTTGGCCTTGGCGGGGGGCCAAGAGACCCAGTACTTC.

V usage is TRBV19 and J usage is TRBJ1-2; possibly TRBD1 for D (5 bases). CDR3 length: 15 amino acids. Germline values: CDR1 LNHDA, CDR2 SQIVND (reference sequence). V was trimmed by 3 bases and J by 2 bases, leaving 13 bases between them. The CDR3: CASSMAQGANYGYTF. The CDR3 DNA follows: TGTGCCAGTAGTATGGCGCAGGGTGCGAACTATGGCTACACCTTC.

This clone appeared a single time. The V call is TRBV30, the J call TRBJ2-7; TRBD1 agrees at 9 bases. With V trimmed by 2 bases and J by 4 bases, 6 bases remained unmatched. This CDR3 has 14 residues. Looked up from germline, CDR1 is GTSNPN and CDR2 is SVGIG (reference sequence). DNA for the CDR3: TGTGCCTGGAGTTCCACGACAGGGGGGTACGAGCAGTACGTC. Translating gives CAWSSTTGGYEQYV.

This clone was seen once. The genes are TRBV11-2 and TRBJ1-2; tentatively, D is TRBD1 (6 bases). V shed 7 bases and J shed 5 bases, with 20 bases lying between them. Germline V gene lookup returns CDR1 SGHAT and CDR2 FQNNGV. There are 15 residues in the CDR3. The CDR3 DNA follows: TGTGCCAGCACCCGGGGGGCATCGGGCCTTTATGGCTACACCTTC. Protein: CASTRGASGLYGYTF.

This clone was detected many times. The chain uses TRBV13 and TRBJ2-7; 9 bases fit TRBD2. The germline CDR1 and CDR2 sequences are PRHDT and FYEKMQ (reference sequence). J was trimmed by 6 bases and V by 5 bases; bases with no gene match: 5. The CDR3 is 13 amino acids. The CDR3, as DNA: TGTGCCAGCAGCAAGCGGGGGGAGGTCGAGCAGTACGTC. It is translated as CASSKRGEVEQYV.

The chain couples TRBV5-4 to TRBJ1-1; no clear D. The CDR3 runs 14 residues. V gave up 4 bases and J gave up 4 bases, with 14 bases separating them. Germline CDR1 SGHNT, CDR2 YYREEE (reference sequence). In DNA, the CDR3 is TGTGCCAGCAGCCCTCCGACATCCGGCACTGAAGCTTTCTTT. This sequence encodes CASSPPTSGTEAFF. Full variable domain (missing parts from reference TRBV5-4 and TRBJ1-1): ETGVTQSPTHLIKTRGQQVTLRCSSQSGHNTVSWYQQALGQGPQFIFQYYREEENGRGNFPPRFSGLQFPNYSSELNVNALELDDSALYLCASSPPTSGTEAFFGQGTRLTVV.

This chain links TRBV5-5 with TRBJ2-5; 9 bases align to TRBD1. From germline, CDR1 is SGHKS and CDR2 YYEKEE (reference sequence). Trimming removed 0 bases from V and 5 bases from J; junction bases left unmatched: 8. The CDR3 contains 16 residues. The CDR3, as DNA: TGTGCCAGCAGCTTGGTCGTGACAGGGGGGTGGGAGACCCAGTACTTC. It codes for CASSLVVTGGWETQYF.

The chain joins TRBV2 to TRBJ2-2; perhaps TRBD2 as D (5 bases). Germline V gene sequence: CDR1 SNHLY, CDR2 FYNNEI. This CDR3 is built from 14 residues. Trimming shortened V by 3 bases and J by 5 bases, and 10 bases separated the two germline ends. The CDR3 region has the DNA TGTGCCAGCAGTGAGCTTCGGGGAACCGGGGAGCTGTTTTTT. Amino acid sequence: CASSELRGTGELFF.

The rearrangement joins TRBV5-1 to TRBJ2-2; 8 bases align to TRBD1. CDR1 SGHRS and CDR2 YFSETQ come from the germline V gene. The ends lost 5 bases at V and 4 bases at J; junction bases unmatched: 7. The CDR3 runs 15 residues. The CDR3 sequence is CASREAGGRTGELFF. The DNA for the CDR3 is TGCGCCAGCAGGGAGGCAGGGGGCCGCACCGGGGAGCTGTTTTTT.

V usage is TRBV6-2 or TRBV6-3 and J usage is TRBJ1-5, with 7 bases matching TRBD1. CDR1 is MNHEY, CDR2 SVGEGT, per germline. There are 15 residues in the CDR3. Trimming cost V 6 bases and J 4 bases; bases outside gene matches: 9. The CDR3 protein is CASSPTGTENQPQHF. The DNA of the CDR3 is TGTGCCAGCAGCCCCACCGGGACAGAGAATCAGCCCCAGCATTTT.

The gene calls are TRBV7-9 and TRBJ1-1, with D possibly being TRBD1 (6 bases). The V and J ends lost 3 bases and 10 bases respectively, with 12 bases between them. This CDR3 is built from 12 residues. Germline lookup yields CDR1 SEHNR and CDR2 FQNEAQ (reference sequence). The DNA for the CDR3 is TGTGCCAGCAGCTTTAGAAGAGGGGGAGCTTTCTTT. This gives the protein CASSFRRGGAFF.

This chain connects TRBV3-1 (or the pseudogene TRBV3-2) to TRBJ2-2, with D possibly being TRBD1 (5 bases). This CDR3 region has 14 residues. With 5 bases removed from V and 5 bases from J, the gap between germline ends came to 12 bases. Germline CDR1 reads LGHDT; CDR2 reads YNNKEL (reference sequence). CDR3 loop: CASSFQGRTGELFF. The CDR3, as DNA: TGTGCCAGCAGCTTTCAGGGCCGGACCGGGGAGCTGTTTTTT.

This clone was observed a single time. V gene TRBV11-3 combines with J gene TRBJ2-1, with TRBD2 identical over 7 bases. V dropped 3 bases and J dropped 4; count of bases not matched to a gene: 15. The CDR3 has 18 residues. Germline-derived CDR1 and CDR2 are SGHNT and YENEEA. The CDR3 region is CASSFRGPTSPNYNEQFF. CDR3 nucleotide sequence: TGTGCCAGCAGCTTTAGAGGCCCGACTAGCCCGAATTACAATGAGCAGTTCTTC.

The rearrangement joins TRBV5-1 to TRBJ2-1; a possible D gene is TRBD1 (5 bases). This CDR3 has 13 residues. The germline CDR1 and CDR2 sequences are SGHRS and YFSETQ. V was trimmed by 5 bases and J by 6 bases, leaving 12 bases between them. In DNA, the CDR3 is TGCGCCAGCAGGTTAGGACAAGCCAATGAGCAGTTCTTC. It translates to CASRLGQANEQFF.

The rearrangement uses TRBV10-2 and TRBJ2-3; D gene unclear. Germline lookup yields CDR1 WSHSY and CDR2 SAAADI. CDR3 length: 13 residues. V dropped 6 bases and J dropped 0 bases, with 7 bases sitting between them. The CDR3 protein is CASRLASTDTQYF. The DNA for the CDR3 is TGCGCCAGCAGGTTGGCCAGCACAGATACGCAGTATTTT.

The chain links TRBV15 to TRBJ1-3, with 7 bases aligning to TRBD1. The V segment lost 1 base and the J segment 0 bases; nucleotides outside the gene matches: 12. Germline CDR1 is LNHNV and CDR2 is YYDKDF (reference sequence). CDR3 length equals 19 residues. CDR3 DNA: TGTGCCACCAGCAGAGTAAGAGGGGGACAGTCCCACTCTGGAAACACCATATATTTT. Its protein product is CATSRVRGGQSHSGNTIYF.

V gene TRBV5-1 combines with J gene TRBJ2-2; the D is unclear. The CDR3 has 11 residues. V was cut by 2 bases and J by 8 bases, with 4 bases left in between. The germline gives CDR1 SGHRS, CDR2 YFSETQ. The DNA of the CDR3 is TGCGCCAGCAGCTTTTTAGGGGAGCTGTTTTTT. This sequence encodes CASSFLGELFF.

The CDR3 reads CASTGLGQYQPQHF. CDR3 nucleotide sequence: TGTGCCAGCACCGGCTTGGGACAGTATCAGCCCCAGCATTTT. The chain links TRBV28 to TRBJ1-5, with TRBD1 identical over 7 bases. The CDR3 has 14 residues. V dropped 7 bases and J dropped 5; count of bases not matched to a gene: 8. In germline, CDR1 is MDHEN, CDR2 SYDVKM.

This clone showed up just a few times. In DNA, the CDR3 is TGTGCCAGCGCCGCGGCGGGGGCCCCGGAAAATGAGCAGTTCTTC. This encodes CASAAAGAPENEQFF. The chain employs TRBV13 and TRBJ2-1, with TRBD2 as a possible D gene (7 bases). Trimming removed 8 bases at V and 7 bases at J, with 21 bases between. The CDR3 loop spans 15 amino acids. CDR1 is PRHDT, CDR2 FYEKMQ, per germline (reference sequence).

The gene calls are TRBV27 and TRBJ1-2, with a possible D match to TRBD1 (5 bases). V shed 5 bases and J shed 4 bases, with 11 bases lying between them. Per germline, CDR1 MNHEY and CDR2 SMNVEV (reference sequence). CDR3 size: 13 residues. The CDR3 protein is CASSVKQGYGYTF. In DNA form, the CDR3 reads TGTGCCAGCAGTGTCAAGCAGGGCTATGGCTACACCTTC.

The chain is built from TRBV13 and TRBJ2-3; TRBD2 matches at 10 bases. V was clipped by 4 bases and J by 4 bases; unmatched bases: 8. CDR1 and CDR2 (germline): PRHDT, FYEKMQ (reference sequence). This CDR3 has 16 amino acids. CDR3 amino acids: CASSSPGTSEADTQYF. CDR3 sequence (DNA): TGTGCCAGCAGCTCTCCAGGGACTAGCGAGGCAGATACGCAGTATTTT. Combining the CDR3 with reference TRBV13 and TRBJ2-3 gives the whole variable domain AAGVIQSPRHLIKEKRETATLKCYPIPRHDTVYWYQQGPGQDPQFLISFYEKMQSDKGSIPDRFSAQQFSDYHSELNMSSLELGDSALYFCASSSPGTSEADTQYFGPGTRLTVL.

Only a few counts were recorded for this clone. Other DNA sequences of this sample code for an identical CDR3. The chain employs TRBV7-9 and TRBJ1-2; perhaps TRBD1 as D (6 bases). Trimming pared 1 base from V and 8 bases from J, leaving 8 bases between. The length of the CDR3 is 12 residues. Germline V gives CDR1 SEHNR, CDR2 FQNEAQ (reference sequence). DNA of the CDR3: TGTGCCAGCAGCTTAGAGGGGGTAGGCTACACCTTC. Its protein is CASSLEGVGYTF.